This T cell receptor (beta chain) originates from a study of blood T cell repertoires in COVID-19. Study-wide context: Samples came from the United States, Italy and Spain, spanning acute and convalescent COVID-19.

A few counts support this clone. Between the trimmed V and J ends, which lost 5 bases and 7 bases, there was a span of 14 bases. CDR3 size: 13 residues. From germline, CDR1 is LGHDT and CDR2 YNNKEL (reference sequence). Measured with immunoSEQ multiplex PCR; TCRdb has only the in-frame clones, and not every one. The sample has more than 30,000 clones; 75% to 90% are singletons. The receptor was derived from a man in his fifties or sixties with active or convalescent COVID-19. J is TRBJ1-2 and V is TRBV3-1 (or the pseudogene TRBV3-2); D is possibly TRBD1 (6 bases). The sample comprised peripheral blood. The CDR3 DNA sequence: TGTGCCAGCAGCGACCGGGCAGGGGTTGGCTACACCTTC. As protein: CASSDRAGVGYTF.